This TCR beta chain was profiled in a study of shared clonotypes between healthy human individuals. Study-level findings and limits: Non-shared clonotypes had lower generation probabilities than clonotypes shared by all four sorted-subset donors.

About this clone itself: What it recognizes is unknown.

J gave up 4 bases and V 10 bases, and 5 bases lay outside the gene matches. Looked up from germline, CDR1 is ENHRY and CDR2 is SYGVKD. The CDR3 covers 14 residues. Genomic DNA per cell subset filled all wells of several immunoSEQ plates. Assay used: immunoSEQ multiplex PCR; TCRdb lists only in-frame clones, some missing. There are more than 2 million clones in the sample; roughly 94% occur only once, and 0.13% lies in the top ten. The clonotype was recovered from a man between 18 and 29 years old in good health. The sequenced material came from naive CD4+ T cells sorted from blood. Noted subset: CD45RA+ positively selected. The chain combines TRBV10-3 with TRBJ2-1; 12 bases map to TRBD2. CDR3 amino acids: CATRLAGVYNEQFF. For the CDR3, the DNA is TGTGCCACCAGACTAGCGGGGGTGTACAATGAGCAGTTCTTC.